These T cell receptor beta chains were read from a single sample in a study of blood T cell repertoires in COVID-19. TCRdb's copy holds only in-frame clones and misses some; the assay was immunoSEQ multiplex PCR. The data show more than 90,000 clones, 87% seen once. Source material: peripheral blood. These receptor sequences come from a human donor in a cohort sampled during active COVID-19. CDR3s include the opening cysteine and the closing phenylalanine or tryptophan. Each record gives: V gene, J gene, D gene, clone size, CDR3 protein, CDR3 DNA. A D gene is named only where the DNA matches it firmly. A row's size may be missing; if present it is once, few, many or a size class.

V: TRBV4-2
J: TRBJ1-4
D: -
size: few
CDR3: CASSQGRANEKLFF
DNA: TGTGCCAGCAGCCAAGGGAGGGCTAATGAAAAACTGTTTTTT

V: TRBV13
J: TRBJ2-3
D: -
size: -
CDR3: CASPKGADTDTQYF
DNA: TGTGCCAGTCCGAAAGGAGCGGACACAGATACGCAGTATTTT

V: TRBV24-1
J: TRBJ2-5
D: TRBD2
size: -
CDR3: CATSDLHSGSVETQYF
DNA: TGTGCCACCAGTGATTTGCATAGCGGGAGTGTCGAGACCCAGTACTTC

V: TRBV19
J: TRBJ1-4
D: -
size: -
CDR3: CASMGLNNEKLFF
DNA: TGTGCCAGTATGGGGCTTAATAATGAAAAACTGTTTTTT

V: TRBV27
J: TRBJ2-6
D: -
size: -
CDR3: CASSFDFSRANVLTF
DNA: TGTGCCAGCAGTTTCGATTTCTCTAGGGCCAACGTCCTGACTTTC

V: TRBV5-4
J: TRBJ1-2
D: -
size: -
CDR3: CASSLSQNYGYTF
DNA: TGTGCCAGCAGCTTGTCTCAGAACTATGGCTACACCTTC

V: TRBV10-3
J: TRBJ2-7
D: TRBD2
size: -
CDR3: CAISEHSGRGFDEQYF
DNA: TGTGCCATCAGTGAACACAGCGGGAGGGGTTTCGACGAGCAGTACTTC

V: TRBV7-9
J: TRBJ1-3
D: -
size: -
CDR3: CASSPDNSGNTIYF
DNA: TGTGCCAGCAGCCCAGACAACTCTGGAAACACCATATATTTT

V: TRBV20-1
J: TRBJ1-5
D: TRBD1
size: -
CDR3: CSASARTGGGGNQPQHF
DNA: TGCAGTGCTAGTGCGAGGACAGGGGGTGGTGGCAATCAGCCCCAGCATTTT

V: TRBV19
J: TRBJ2-7
D: TRBD2
size: -
CDR3: CASSIPGLAGSEQYF
DNA: TGTGCCAGTAGTATCCCGGGACTAGCGGGATCGGAGCAGTACTTC

V: TRBV28
J: TRBJ2-7
D: TRBD2
size: -
CDR3: CASSLRGDEQYF
DNA: TGTGCCAGCAGTTTGCGGGGGGACGAGCAGTACTTC

V: TRBV19
J: TRBJ2-7
D: -
size: -
CDR3: CASSITGGPSYEQYF
DNA: TGTGCCAGTAGTATAACGGGGGGCCCTTCCTACGAGCAGTACTTC

V: TRBV29-1
J: TRBJ1-5
D: TRBD1
size: once
CDR3: CSVRGTGAYQPQHF
DNA: TGCAGCGTACGAGGGACAGGGGCTTATCAGCCCCAGCATTTT

V: TRBV19
J: TRBJ2-5
D: -
size: once
CDR3: CASSIVGGQETQYF
DNA: TGTGCCAGTAGTATAGTTGGGGGGCAAGAGACCCAGTACTTC

V: TRBV9
J: TRBJ1-1
D: -
size: -
CDR3: CASSAELGGTEAFF
DNA: TGTGCCAGCAGCGCGGAGCTCGGGGGCACTGAAGCTTTCTTT

V: TRBV28
J: TRBJ2-2
D: -
size: -
CDR3: CASRRDSLNTGELFF
DNA: TGTGCCAGCAGGAGAGACAGCCTCAACACCGGGGAGCTGTTTTTT

V: TRBV19
J: TRBJ1-1
D: -
size: -
CDR3: CASSISADGVVNTEAFF
DNA: TGTGCCAGTAGTATAAGTGCGGACGGGGTTGTGAACACTGAAGCTTTCTTT

V: TRBV5-5
J: TRBJ2-2
D: -
size: -
CDR3: CASSLDTYGGELFF
DNA: TGTGCCAGCAGCCTGGACACATACGGGGGGGAGCTGTTTTTT

V: TRBV5-8
J: TRBJ1-1
D: TRBD1
size: -
CDR3: CASSWTGDTEAFF
DNA: TGTGCCAGCAGCTGGACAGGGGACACTGAAGCTTTCTTT

V: TRBV19
J: TRBJ1-1
D: TRBD1
size: -
CDR3: CATLARQGNTEAFF
DNA: TGTGCCACCCTCGCCCGACAGGGGAACACTGAAGCTTTCTTT

V: TRBV11-3
J: TRBJ2-2
D: -
size: -
CDR3: CASSVISGQNTGELFF
DNA: TGTGCCAGCAGCGTAATCAGCGGGCAGAACACCGGGGAGCTGTTTTTT

V: TRBV23-1
J: TRBJ2-5
D: TRBD2
size: few
CDR3: CASSHTGTSGQETQYF
DNA: TGCGCCAGCAGTCACACCGGGACTAGCGGACAAGAGACCCAGTACTTC

V: TRBV7-6
J: TRBJ2-3
D: -
size: -
CDR3: CASSPSTDTQYF
DNA: TGTGCCAGCAGCCCTAGCACAGATACGCAGTATTTT

V: TRBV6-1
J: TRBJ1-5
D: -
size: -
CDR3: CASSEGGYNQPQHF
DNA: TGTGCCAGCAGTGAGGGAGGTTACAATCAGCCCCAGCATTTT

V: TRBV5-4
J: TRBJ2-5
D: -
size: -
CDR3: CASSLLLETQYF
DNA: TGTGCCAGCAGCTTACTCCTAGAGACCCAGTACTTC

V: TRBV4-1
J: TRBJ1-2
D: TRBD1
size: -
CDR3: CASSQAIFGQGYGYTF
DNA: TGCGCCAGCAGCCAAGCGATATTCGGACAGGGGTATGGCTACACCTTC

V: TRBV5-5
J: TRBJ2-4
D: TRBD2
size: once
CDR3: CASSPGLAGGADSIQYF
DNA: TGTGCCAGCAGCCCGGGACTAGCGGGGGGAGCTGATAGCATTCAGTACTTC

V: TRBV19
J: TRBJ1-2
D: -
size: -
CDR3: CASNTGTANYGYTF
DNA: TGTGCCAGTAATACAGGGACGGCTAACTATGGCTACACCTTC

V: TRBV18
J: TRBJ2-5
D: TRBD1
size: -
CDR3: CASSPLPTGLGETQYF
DNA: TGTGCCAGCTCACCATTACCGACAGGGCTGGGAGAGACCCAGTACTTC

V: TRBV7-2
J: TRBJ1-2
D: -
size: -
CDR3: CASTRRGGGDYGYTF
DNA: TGTGCCAGCACCCGGCGGGGGGGCGGAGACTATGGCTACACCTTC

V: TRBV3-1/TRBV3-2
J: TRBJ1-2
D: TRBD1
size: -
CDR3: CASSQVDRTNYGYTF
DNA: TGTGCCAGCAGCCAAGTGGACAGGACGAACTATGGCTACACCTTC

V: TRBV19
J: TRBJ2-5
D: TRBD1
size: once
CDR3: CASSIGQGAATQYF
DNA: TGTGCCAGTAGTATTGGACAGGGGGCAGCGACCCAGTACTTC

V: TRBV6-5
J: TRBJ2-7
D: TRBD1
size: once
CDR3: CASNGQGYEQYF
DNA: TGTGCCAGCAACGGACAGGGGTACGAGCAGTACTTC

V: TRBV3-1/TRBV3-2
J: TRBJ1-5
D: -
size: -
CDR3: CASSQGVWQPQHF
DNA: TGTGCCAGCAGCCAAGGAGTATGGCAGCCCCAGCATTTT

V: TRBV28
J: TRBJ2-2
D: TRBD1
size: once
CDR3: CASSWAGGDTGELFF
DNA: TGTGCCAGCAGTTGGGCAGGGGGCGACACCGGGGAGCTGTTTTTT

V: TRBV11-2
J: TRBJ1-2
D: TRBD1
size: few
CDR3: CASSLGSKGAGGYGYTF
DNA: TGTGCCAGCAGCTTGGGGTCGAAGGGGGCTGGTGGATATGGCTACACCTTC

V: TRBV19
J: TRBJ2-7
D: TRBD1
size: -
CDR3: CASSNNRDSYNGYEQYF
DNA: TGTGCCAGTAGTAACAACCGGGACAGCTACAATGGCTACGAGCAGTACTTC